This record covers a single T cell receptor beta chain. Antigen specificity is unknown. Sequence at one end of the junction differs from germline and may be a read error. Thyroid surgery had not been preceded by any treatment in any patient. This sample was taken from a study of metastatic and nonmetastatic thyroid tumors. Study in general: The study looked at repertoires side by side in blood and in tumor or nodule tissue from malignant and benign thyroid patients.

TCRdb reprocessed the PCR reads using MiXCR. The sample contains approximately 19,000 clones, around 15% of which appear only once. This CDR3 comprises 13 residues. The V gene's germline CDR1 is SGHDN and CDR2 FVKESK. Study results and limitations: Benign nodules reportedly had significantly lower TCR beta diversity than malignant thyroid tumors in blood and tumor.

Sequenced sample: blood. This sequence originates from a female donor with papillary thyroid cancer or a benign thyroid nodule (not recorded which). Some clones in this sample may be carry-over from other donors' samples. The chain employs TRBV14 and TRBJ2-1, with D tentatively TRBD2 (6 bases). The CDR3: CASSQEWTTQPYF. The DNA for the CDR3 is TGTGCCAGCAGCCAAGAGTGGACTACGCAACCTTACTTC.